This T cell receptor beta chain was sequenced during a study of sequential checkpoint blockade in melanoma. The overall study: TCRbeta immunosequencing was performed on DNA from roughly 90 pretreatment melanoma tumor samples.

Some clones are missing from TCRdb's copy, which holds only in-frame ones; the method was immunoSEQ multiplex PCR. This repertoire shows about 4,900 clones, 34% found once; its top ten account for 9.5% to 15%. Treatment described: randomized to nivolumab then ipilimumab (arm A) or the reverse (arm B). The V and J ends lost 1 base and 5 bases respectively, with 13 bases between them. Germline CDR1 reads SGHNT; CDR2 reads YENEEA. This CDR3 is 15 amino acids long. The clonotype was recovered from a human donor with melanoma. Specimen: tumor tissue (inferred from file names), collected from a patient given nivolumab and ipilimumab in sequence. The chain carries TRBV11-3 and TRBJ2-3; the D gene is possibly TRBD2 (7 bases). CDR3 nucleotides: TGTGCCAGCAGCTTAGTGGGGGGGGCAGAAGATACGCAGTATTTT. Encoded protein: CASSLVGGAEDTQYF.